This T cell receptor beta chain was profiled in a study of CD8 T cells in ankylosing spondylitis. Overall study results and limits: Within peripheral blood, clones linked to disease were CD8+ and relatively rare. Earlier work had already found some motif variants in reactive arthritis synovial fluid and blood. Reportedly, matched ankylosing spondylitis synovial fluid was significantly enriched for disease-linked clones. Among TCR beta sequences, a motif of roughly 8 highly homologous variants appeared characteristic of ankylosing spondylitis blood.

In regard to this clonotype: Its antigen is unidentified.

Quantitative molecular-barcoded 5'-RACE generated the TCR beta libraries. TCRdb independently ran MiXCR on the 5' RACE reads; one entry per CDR3 protein. In the table there are more than 600,000 distinct CDR3 sequences, roughly 19% of which are singletons. Germline V lookup: CDR1 SGHKS, CDR2 YYEKEE (reference sequence). Trimming took off 4 bases at V and 0 bases at J, with 13 bases between the two ends. CDR3 length: 16 residues. Input material: blood, either unsorted or a sorted T cell fraction (not recorded which). This TCR was recovered from a male donor with ankylosing spondylitis. V is TRBV5-5 and J is TRBJ1-4; D not certain. CDR3 in DNA: TGTGCCAGCAGCCCGGTCCTGGCAGCAACTAATGAAAAACTGTTTTTT. Translation gives CASSPVLAATNEKLFF.